This T cell receptor (beta chain) originates from a study of blood T cell repertoires in COVID-19. Participant-given clinical history determined each cohort assignment. TCRdb keeps only in-frame clones here, not all; method: immunoSEQ multiplex PCR. The sample lists a few hundred thousand clones, more than 70% occurring once. The germline V gene has CDR1 MDHEN and CDR2 SYDVKM. The V gene end was trimmed by 10 bases and the J gene end by 0 bases; junction bases not matched to a gene: 10. The CDR3 is made up of 16 amino acids. This sequence joins TRBV28 and TRBJ2-1; 9 bases are a match to TRBD1. Sequencing input: PBMCs or T cells enriched from blood (not recorded which). This TCR came from a woman younger than 35 who had recovered from COVID-19. The CDR3 sequence: CATRTGAKSSYNEQFF. CDR3 nucleotide sequence: TGTGCCACCCGGACAGGGGCTAAGAGCTCCTACAATGAGCAGTTCTTC.